This paragraph reports one T cell receptor beta chain. The antigen is not known. The study ran its PCR with 60 Vbeta and 13 Jbeta primers. TCRdb's copy holds only in-frame clones and misses some; the assay was immunoSEQ multiplex PCR. Of about 190,000 clones detected, around 75% appear once; the ten largest clones hold about 3%. The entry originates in a study of cytomegalovirus exposure and HLA in healthy donors. Study-wide context: Of all 400 or so donors who were genotyped, around 82% belonged to the Caucasian-associated ancestry cluster. Study results and limitations: It was confirmed in vitro that a few of the CMV-associated chains were specific for CMV antigens. TCR beta sequences reportedly predicted most subjects' HLA-A and HLA-B alleles accurately.

The donors (healthy individuals) were bone marrow donors. V was trimmed by 5 bases and J by 4 bases, leaving 24 bases between them. The CDR3 totals 17 residues. Germline V gives CDR1 SEHNR, CDR2 FQNEAQ (reference sequence). The sequence was collected from a young woman in good health and CMV-seropositive. This chain links TRBV7-9 with TRBJ2-7; perhaps TRBD1 as D (6 bases). Sequenced material: PBMCs. CDR3 loop: CASSPLASQGRFYEQYF. The CDR3 bases are TGTGCCAGCAGCCCCCTAGCAAGCCAGGGGAGATTTTACGAGCAGTACTTC.